This TCR beta chain was found in a study of T cells in Graves' hyperthyroidism and ophthalmopathy. About this clonotype itself: Antigen: not known.

Notes on the study in general: Ophthalmopathy was separated from stable hyperthyroidism by a 13 V-J model.

V trimming: 4 bases; J trimming: 8 bases; junction bases outside the gene matches: 11. The CDR3 has 15 residues. Germline CDR1 SGHNT, CDR2 YYREEE (reference sequence). TCR beta CDR3 regions were amplified from RNA transcripts. First-round RT-PCR targeting the TCR CDR3 was performed with the HTBI primer set. TCRdb reprocessed the multiplex PCR reads with MiXCR, giving one entry per CDR3 protein. The sample lists under 350,000 distinct CDR3 sequences; about an eighth were seen once. Exclusion of patients followed from uncontrolled infection, other autoimmune disease, pregnancy or lactation. Sequenced input: blood. The chain has TRBV5-4 and TRBJ1-2; 10 bases fit TRBD1. The receptor's source is a woman in her twenties or thirties with Graves' hyperthyroidism that later progressed to Graves' ophthalmopathy. CDR3 amino acids: CASSTTGQGVIGYTF. The CDR3 coding sequence is TGTGCCAGCAGCACCACTGGACAGGGGGTAATCGGCTACACCTTC.